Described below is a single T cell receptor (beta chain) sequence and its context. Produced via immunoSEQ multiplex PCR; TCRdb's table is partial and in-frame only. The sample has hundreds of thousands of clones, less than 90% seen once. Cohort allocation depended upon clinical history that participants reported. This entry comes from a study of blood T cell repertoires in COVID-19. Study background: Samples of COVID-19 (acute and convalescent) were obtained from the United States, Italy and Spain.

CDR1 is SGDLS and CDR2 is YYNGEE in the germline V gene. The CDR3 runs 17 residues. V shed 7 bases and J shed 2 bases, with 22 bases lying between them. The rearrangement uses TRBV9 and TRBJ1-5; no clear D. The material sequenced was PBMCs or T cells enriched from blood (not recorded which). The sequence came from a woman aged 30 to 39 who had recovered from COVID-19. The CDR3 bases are TGTGCCAGCGTGGGTTGCAGACCAATGAGGGGCAATCAGCCCCAGCATTTT. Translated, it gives CASVGCRPMRGNQPQHF. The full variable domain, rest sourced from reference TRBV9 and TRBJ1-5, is DSGVTQTPKHLITATGQRVTLRCSPRSGDLSVYWYQQSLDQGLQFLIQYYNGEERAKGNILERFSAQQFPDLHSELNLSSLELGDSALYFCASVGCRPMRGNQPQHFGDGTRLSIL.